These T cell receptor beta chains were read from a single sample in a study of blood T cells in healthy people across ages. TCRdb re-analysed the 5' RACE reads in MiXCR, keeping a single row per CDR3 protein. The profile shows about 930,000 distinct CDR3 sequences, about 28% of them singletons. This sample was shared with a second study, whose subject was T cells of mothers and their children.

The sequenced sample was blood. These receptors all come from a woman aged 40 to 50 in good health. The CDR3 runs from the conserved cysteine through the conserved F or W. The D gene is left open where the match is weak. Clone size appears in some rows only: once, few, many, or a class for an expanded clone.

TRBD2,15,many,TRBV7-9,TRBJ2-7,TGTGCCAGCGGACGGGGGGGGCTCAACTCCTACGAGCAGTACTTC,CASGRGGLNSYEQYF
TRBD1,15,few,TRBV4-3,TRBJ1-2,TGCGCCAGCAGCCCCGACAGGGATATCCTGTATGGCTACACCTTC,CASSPDRDILYGYTF
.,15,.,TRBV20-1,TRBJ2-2,TGCAGTGCTAGAGTGGCAGGGCTCGTCACCGGGGAGCTGTTTTTT,CSARVAGLVTGELFF
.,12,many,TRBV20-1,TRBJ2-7,TGCAGTGCTAGACCGAACTCCTACGAGCAGTACTTC,CSARPNSYEQYF
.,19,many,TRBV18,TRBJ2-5,TGTGCCAGCTCACGTACCGCTAGACTCGAAGGGACAAAGCAAGAGACCCAGTACTTC,CASSRTARLEGTKQETQYF
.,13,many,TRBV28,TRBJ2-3,TGTGCCAGCAGTTTGCCCTTATTAGGTACGCAGTATTTT,CASSLPLLGTQYF
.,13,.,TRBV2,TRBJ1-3,TGTGCCAGTGGTGCATTTGTGGGAAACACCATATATTTT,CASGAFVGNTIYF
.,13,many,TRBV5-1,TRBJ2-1,TGCGCCAGCAGCACGGACGGCTACAATGAGCAGTTCTTC,CASSTDGYNEQFF
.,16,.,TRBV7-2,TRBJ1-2,TGTGCCAGCAGCTTAACCCCGGCAGGGGTTAACTATGGCTACACCTTC,CASSLTPAGVNYGYTF
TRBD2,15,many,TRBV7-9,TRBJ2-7,TGTGCCAGCAGCACAAGACTAGCGGAAAATTACGAGCAGTACTTC,CASSTRLAENYEQYF
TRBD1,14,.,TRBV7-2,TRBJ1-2,TGTGCCAGCAGCTTTTACCGGGACAGTGATGGCTACACCTTC,CASSFYRDSDGYTF
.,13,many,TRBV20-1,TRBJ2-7,TGCAGCCCTCGGGCAGGGACGGGGCGCGAGCAGTACTTC,CSPRAGTGREQYF
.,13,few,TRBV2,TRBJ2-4,TGTGCCAGCAGTGGTCAGGGGTGGTCCATTCAGTACTTC,CASSGQGWSIQYF
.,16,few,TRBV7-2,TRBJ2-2,TGTGCCAGCAGCTTATTGGGCAGGGCGGTCACCGGGGAGCTGTTTTTT,CASSLLGRAVTGELFF
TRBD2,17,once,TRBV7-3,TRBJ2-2,TGTGCCAGCAGCCCGAGGAATAGCGGGAGTAACACCGGGGAGCTGTTTTTT,CASSPRNSGSNTGELFF
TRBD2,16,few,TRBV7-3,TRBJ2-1,TGTGCCAGCAGCTTAAGGCCGGGAGGAGGGATGAATGAGCAGTTCTTC,CASSLRPGGGMNEQFF
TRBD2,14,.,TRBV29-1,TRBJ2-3,TGCAGCGCTGATAGCGGGGCTAGCACAGATACGCAGTATTTT,CSADSGASTDTQYF
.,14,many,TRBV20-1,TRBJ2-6,TGCAGTGCGCAAGGGAGCTCTGGGGCCAACGTCCTGACTTTC,CSAQGSSGANVLTF
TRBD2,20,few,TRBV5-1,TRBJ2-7,TGCGCCAGCAGTTTGCCGCCGGGACTAGCGGGGGATTCTTGGGGCTACGAGCAGTACTTC,CASSLPPGLAGDSWGYEQYF
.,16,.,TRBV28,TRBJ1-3,TGTGCCAGTGCGAGTTGGGCCAGGGCCTCTGGAAACACCATATATTTT,CASASWARASGNTIYF
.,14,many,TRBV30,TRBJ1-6,TGTGCCTGGAGTGTAAAGGGATACAATTCACCCCTCCACTTT,CAWSVKGYNSPLHF
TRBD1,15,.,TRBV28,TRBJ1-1,TGTGCCAGCAGTTCACACGGGACAGGGAACACTGAAGCTTTCTTT,CASSSHGTGNTEAFF
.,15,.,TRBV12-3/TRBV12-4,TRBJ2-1,TGTGCCAACAGTTCAACAGGGATTAAGGACAATGAGCAGTTCTTC,CANSSTGIKDNEQFF
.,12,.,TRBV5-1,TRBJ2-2,TGCGCCAGCAGCGAGGGCACCGGGGAGCGGTTTTTT,CASSEGTGERFF
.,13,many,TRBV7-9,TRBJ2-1,TGTGCCAGCAGCCAATCATTGGACAATGAGCAGTTCTTC,CASSQSLDNEQFF
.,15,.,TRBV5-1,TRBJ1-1,TGCGCCAGCAGTTCGAGTATCCAGGCGGGCACTGAAGCTTTCTTT,CASSSSIQAGTEAFF
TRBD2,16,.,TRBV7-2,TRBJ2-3,TGTGCCAGCAGCCCGAGACTAGCGGGGGGGCAGGATACGCAGTATTTT,CASSPRLAGGQDTQYF
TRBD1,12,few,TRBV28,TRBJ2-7,TGTGCCAGCACAACAGGGGGAAAGGGTCAGTACTTC,CASTTGGKGQYF
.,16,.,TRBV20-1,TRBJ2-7,TGCAGTGCTTTGGGCCTTTTGCTTCCCAGTCAGTACGAGCAGTACTTC,CSALGLLLPSQYEQYF
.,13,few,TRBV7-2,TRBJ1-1,TGTGCCAGCAGCTTAGAATTAGGTGGTGAAGCTTTCTTT,CASSLELGGEAFF
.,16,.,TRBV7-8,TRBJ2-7,TGTGCCAGCAGCTTAGCGCTAGGGCAGGGGACCTACGAGCAGTACTTC,CASSLALGQGTYEQYF
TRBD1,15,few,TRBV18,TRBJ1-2,TGTGCCAGCTCACCACCGGGACAGGGGGGCTATGGCTACACCTTC,CASSPPGQGGYGYTF
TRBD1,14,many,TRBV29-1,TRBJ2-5,TGCAGCGGCTCCGGGACAGGGGGCGGCGAGACCCAGTACTTC,CSGSGTGGGETQYF
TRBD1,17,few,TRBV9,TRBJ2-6,TGTGCCAGCAGCCCCGAGGGACAGCCCTCTGGGGCCAACGTCCTGACTTTC,CASSPEGQPSGANVLTF
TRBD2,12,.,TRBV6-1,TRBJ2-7,TGTGCCAGCAGTGAGGGACTACTACGGGGGTACTTC,CASSEGLLRGYF
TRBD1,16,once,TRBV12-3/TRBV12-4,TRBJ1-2,TGTGCCAGCTTTAGACGCCGGGACAGGGGAATCTATGGCTACACCTTC,CASFRRRDRGIYGYTF
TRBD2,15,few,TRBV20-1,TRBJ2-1,TGCAGTGCTAGAGATGAGCGGGGGGGCAGCAATGAGCAGTTCTTC,CSARDERGGSNEQFF